The clone carrying this TCR beta chain showed up many times. The unsorted libraries were made from 2 million PBMCs kept at -80 C. This sample is part of a study of neurological immune-mediated disorders. The CDR3 loop spans 15 amino acids. V lost 2 bases to trimming and J lost 4 bases, with 12 bases between them. The authors made cDNA by 5'RACE with 10-nucleotide random UMIs. Sequencing of 15-18 subjects in each run yielded over 180 million TCR-beta sequences. Each CDR3 protein gets one entry after TCRdb re-called the 5' RACE reads with MiXCR. The sample records 35,000 to 45,000 distinct CDR3 sequences, less than 8.5% being singletons.

The clonotype comes from a woman aged 40 to 55 in good health. The chain has TRBV12-3 or TRBV12-4 and TRBJ1-5; TRBD1 is a possible D gene (5 bases). The sample consisted of PBMCs. The CDR3 nucleotides read TGTGCCAGCAGTTTACTTGCAGGGCTAAATCAGCCCCAGCATTTT. Translation gives CASSLLAGLNQPQHF.